This entry lists 3 T cell receptor beta chains sequenced from one sample in a study of lymphopenia after photon versus proton radiotherapy. Using immunoSEQ multiplex PCR, the repertoire was profiled, and TCRdb retains in-frame clones only, with some absent. The sample yields 150,000 to 200,000 clones, 80% to 90% seen once. The sequencing here drew on peripheral blood, taken from a patient treated with photon-based radiotherapy. These receptors originate from a man aged 45-65 years with gastric cancer.

The J gene is TRBJ1-1, the V gene TRBV11-2; 7 bases agree with TRBD1. CDR3 size: 14 residues. V gave up 1 base and J gave up 11 bases; unmatched junction bases: 10. Germline loops: CDR1 SGHAT, CDR2 FQNNGV. CDR3 nucleotides: TGTGCCAGCAGCTTAGTTCGCGGGGCAGGGGGGGCTTTCTTT. As protein: CASSLVRGAGGAFF.

The chain uses TRBV7-9 and TRBJ2-5, with 9 positions matching TRBD1. Unmatched junction bases numbered 5, after V lost 3 bases and J lost 0 bases. The length of the CDR3 is 16 residues. Germline CDR1 SEHNR, CDR2 FQNEAQ (reference sequence). The CDR3 region is CASSFRTGAYQETQYF. The DNA of the CDR3 is TGTGCCAGCAGCTTCAGGACAGGGGCGTACCAAGAGACCCAGTACTTC.

This sequence joins TRBV7-2 and TRBJ2-1; possible D gene TRBD2, 6 bases. V was shortened by 3 bases and J by 4 bases, with 13 bases between the two germline ends. This CDR3 contains 15 residues. Germline CDR1 reads SGHTA; CDR2 reads FQGNSA. The CDR3 loop reads CASSFGGGGYNEQFF. CDR3 nucleotides: TGTGCCAGCAGCTTTGGGGGAGGTGGGTACAATGAGCAGTTCTTC.